The sequence of this T cell receptor (beta chain) was determined in a study of blood T cell repertoires in COVID-19. Study-wide background: Sources were T cells, B-cell-depleted T cells, or PBMCs; the material itself was cDNA or gDNA.

Clinical histories supplied by participants themselves formed the basis of cohort assignment. Source study methods: Nucleated cell counts were estimated from reference gene primer amplification. Profiling relied on immunoSEQ multiplex PCR, and the TCRdb table lists in-frame clones only, not all of them. V and J calls and clone size are copied from that table; D and trimming were computed from the DNA. Of 150,000 to 200,000 clones detected, around 86% appear once; the ten largest clones hold around 9%. This CDR3 is built from 16 residues. V lost 6 bases and J lost 2; bases outside the gene matches: 10. Germline V gene data show CDR1 as MDHEN and CDR2 as SYDVKM.

The clonotype comes from a young woman who had recovered from COVID-19. The sequenced material came from PBMCs or T cells enriched from blood (not recorded which). The chain is built from TRBV28 and TRBJ1-5; TRBD1 matches 7 bases. In DNA, the CDR3 is TGTGCCAGCAGCCATGACAGGGCCCCTGGCAATCAGCCCCAGCATTTT. Translation: CASSHDRAPGNQPQHF.